The entry that follows covers one T cell receptor beta chain sequence. Its cognate antigen is unknown. The data were taken from a study of STAT5B mutations in CD4+ large granular lymphocyte leukemia. The study's findings and limits: Without putative leukemic clones, patient CD4-sorted repertoires remained more clonal than healthy CD4+ repertoires.

This CDR3 region has 13 residues. Looked up from germline, CDR1 is SGHRS and CDR2 is YFSETQ. V gave up 0 bases and J gave up 8 bases, with 11 bases separating them. Method: immunoSEQ multiplex PCR; TCRdb's copy keeps in-frame clones and lacks some. The table has about 35,000 clones, roughly 79% seen once. This chain connects TRBV5-1 to TRBJ1-1; D is ambiguous. The sequenced sample consisted of CD4+ T cells from blood buffy coats. This receptor was identified in a human donor in good health. This chain's CDR3 is CASSLAGPNEAFF. CDR3 nucleotides: TGCGCCAGCAGCTTGGCCGGACCTAACGAAGCTTTCTTT.